This TCR beta chain emerged from a study of blood T cell repertoires in COVID-19. The CDR3 has 14 amino acids. Trimming took 6 bases from V and 10 from J, leaving 19 bases between them. Looked up from germline, CDR1 is MNHEY and CDR2 is SMNVEV (reference sequence). Some clones are missing from TCRdb's copy, which holds only in-frame ones; the method was immunoSEQ multiplex PCR. The sample lists fewer than 250,000 clones, about 80% occurring once. This clonotype was obtained from a woman aged 45 to 65 who had been exposed to COVID-19. Sequencing used PBMCs or T cells enriched from blood (not recorded which). The chain uses TRBV27 and TRBJ1-5; tentatively, D is TRBD1 (6 bases). The CDR3 sequence: CASSRRGGGQPQHF. In nucleotides, the CDR3 is TGTGCCAGCAGCCGAAGGGGAGGGGGTCAACCCCAGCATTTT.